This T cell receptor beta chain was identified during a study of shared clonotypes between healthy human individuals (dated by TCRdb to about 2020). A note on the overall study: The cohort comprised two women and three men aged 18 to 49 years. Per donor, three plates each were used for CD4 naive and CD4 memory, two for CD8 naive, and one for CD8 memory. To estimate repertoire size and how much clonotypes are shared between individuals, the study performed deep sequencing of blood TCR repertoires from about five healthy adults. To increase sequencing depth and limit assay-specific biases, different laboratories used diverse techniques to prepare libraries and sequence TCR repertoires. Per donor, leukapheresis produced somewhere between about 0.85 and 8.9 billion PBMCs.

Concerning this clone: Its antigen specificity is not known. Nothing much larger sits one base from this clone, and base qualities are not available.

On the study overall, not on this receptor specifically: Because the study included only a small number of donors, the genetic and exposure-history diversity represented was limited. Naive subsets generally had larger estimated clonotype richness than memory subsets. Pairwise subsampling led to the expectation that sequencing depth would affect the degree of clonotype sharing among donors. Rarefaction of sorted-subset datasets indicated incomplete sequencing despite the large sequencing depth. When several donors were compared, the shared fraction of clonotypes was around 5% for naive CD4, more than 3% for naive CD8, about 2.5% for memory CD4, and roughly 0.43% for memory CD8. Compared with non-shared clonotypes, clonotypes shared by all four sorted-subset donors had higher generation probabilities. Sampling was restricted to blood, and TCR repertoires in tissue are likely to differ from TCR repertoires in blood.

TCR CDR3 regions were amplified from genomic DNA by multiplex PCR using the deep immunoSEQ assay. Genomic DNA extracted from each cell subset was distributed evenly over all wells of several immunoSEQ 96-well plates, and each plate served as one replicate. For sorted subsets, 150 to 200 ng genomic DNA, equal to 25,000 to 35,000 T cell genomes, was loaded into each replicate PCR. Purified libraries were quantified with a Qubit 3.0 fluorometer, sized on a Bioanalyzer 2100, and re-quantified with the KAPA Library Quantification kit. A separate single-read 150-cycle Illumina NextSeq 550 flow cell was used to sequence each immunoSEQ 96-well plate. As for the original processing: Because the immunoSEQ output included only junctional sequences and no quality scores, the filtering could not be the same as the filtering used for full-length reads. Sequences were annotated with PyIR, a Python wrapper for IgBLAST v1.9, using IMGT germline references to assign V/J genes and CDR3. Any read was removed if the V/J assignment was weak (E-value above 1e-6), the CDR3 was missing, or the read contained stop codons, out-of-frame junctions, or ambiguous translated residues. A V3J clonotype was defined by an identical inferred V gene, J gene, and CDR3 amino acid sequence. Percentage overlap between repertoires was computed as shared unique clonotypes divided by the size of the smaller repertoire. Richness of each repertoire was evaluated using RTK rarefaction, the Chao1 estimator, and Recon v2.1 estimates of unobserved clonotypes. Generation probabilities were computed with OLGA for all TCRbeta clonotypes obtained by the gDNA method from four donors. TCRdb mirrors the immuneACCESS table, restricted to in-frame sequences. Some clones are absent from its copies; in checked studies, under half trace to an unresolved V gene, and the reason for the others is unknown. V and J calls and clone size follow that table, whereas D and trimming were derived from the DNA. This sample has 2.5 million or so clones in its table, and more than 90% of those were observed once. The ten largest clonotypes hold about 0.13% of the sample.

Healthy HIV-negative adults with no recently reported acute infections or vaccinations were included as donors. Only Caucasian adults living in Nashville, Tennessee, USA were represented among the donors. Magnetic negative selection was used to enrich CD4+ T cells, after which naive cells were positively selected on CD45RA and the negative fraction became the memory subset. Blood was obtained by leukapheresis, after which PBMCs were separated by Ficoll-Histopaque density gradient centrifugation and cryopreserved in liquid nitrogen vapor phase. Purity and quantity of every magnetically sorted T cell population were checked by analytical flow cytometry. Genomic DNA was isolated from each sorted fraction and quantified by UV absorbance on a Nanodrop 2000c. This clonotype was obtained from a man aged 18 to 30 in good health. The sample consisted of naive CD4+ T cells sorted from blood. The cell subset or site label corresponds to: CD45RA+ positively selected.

Here is the DNA: TGTGCCAGCAAGATGGGCAGCTACGAGCAGTACTTC. Its coded protein is CASKMGSYEQYF. The chain was built from TRBV2 and TRBJ2-7, with no confident D gene call. Spanning cysteine to phenylalanine, the CDR3 consists of 12 amino acids. Just the 36-base CDR3 DNA is kept, in frame starting at base 1. The germline V gene specifies SNHLY as CDR1 and FYNNEI as CDR2. Between the V and J ends, shortened by 7 bases and 3 bases respectively, the junction contains 10 bases.